These 23 T cell receptor beta chains share one sample of origin, sequenced in a study of blood T cells in healthy people across ages. Through a sample-barcoded 5' primer and a J-beta primer mix, a second PCR was run for roughly 6 to 11 cycles. TCRdb reprocessed the 5' RACE reads with MiXCR, giving one entry per CDR3 protein. Seen here are some 1,500,000 distinct CDR3 sequences, roughly two fifths observed once, and the top ten hold less than 5%. Specimen: blood. These receptors all come from a woman between 18 and 29 years old in good health.

The chain employs TRBV4-3 and TRBJ2-7; D remains ambiguous. Per germline, CDR1 LGHNA and CDR2 YSLEER. The V and J ends lost 1 base and 4 bases respectively, with 17 bases between them. The CDR3 sequence is 16 residues long. CDR3 region: CASSQVVGMGEYEQYF. The CDR3 nucleotides are TGCGCCAGCAGCCAAGTTGTGGGGATGGGTGAGTACGAGCAGTACTTC.

The chain carries TRBV6-1 and TRBJ2-7; TRBD1 might be the D (6 bases). The CDR3 has 13 residues. Germline CDR1 MNHNS, CDR2 SASEGT. V shed 5 bases and J shed 5 bases, with 13 bases lying between them. CDR3 coding DNA: TGTGCCAGCAGTACAGGGCCCCTTGACGAGCAGTACTTC. Residues: CASSTGPLDEQYF.

The rearrangement joins TRBV28 to TRBJ2-1; TRBD2 matches 9 bases. This CDR3 spans 17 amino acids. V shed 4 bases, J shed 1 base, and the junction held 8 bases outside the gene matches. CDR1 is MDHEN and CDR2 is SYDVKM in the germline V gene. CDR3 nucleotides: TGTGCCAGCAGTTCCTCTAGCGGGAAGGGTTCCTACAATGAGCAGTTCTTC. This gives the protein CASSSSSGKGSYNEQFF.

The chain combines TRBV7-2 with TRBJ2-6; D gene ambiguous. The germline gives CDR1 SGHTA, CDR2 FQGNSA. The CDR3 contains 16 residues. The V end lost 5 bases, the J end lost 0 bases, and 11 bases lay between the germline ends. The CDR3 bases are TGTGCCAGCAGCCAAAGACGGAGCTCTGGGGCCAACGTCCTGACTTTC. This sequence encodes CASSQRRSSGANVLTF.

Worth noting for this clonotype: Compared with germline, one end of the junction differs, possibly owing to a read error. The chain has TRBV12-3 or TRBV12-4 and TRBJ2-3, with no clear D. This CDR3 contains 10 residues. The CDR3 nucleotides read TGTGCCGGCAGTAGGGATACGCAGTATTTT. Translating gives CAGSRDTQYF.

The sample holds a few counts of this clonotype. The chain joins TRBV29-1 to TRBJ1-1; D might be TRBD1 (5 bases). The V gene lost 5 bases and the J gene lost 3 bases, with 13 bases spanning the gap. The length of the CDR3 is 13 residues. Germline assignment: CDR1 SQVTM and CDR2 ANQGSEA. The CDR3 sequence is CSVLGTRDTEAFF. CDR3 DNA sequence: TGCAGCGTTCTCGGGACTCGGGACACTGAAGCTTTCTTT.

The V call is TRBV6-2 or TRBV6-3, the J call TRBJ1-5; D is unclear. Trimming pared 6 bases from V and 6 bases from J, leaving 12 bases between. Germline values: CDR1 MNHEY, CDR2 SVGEGT. CDR3 size: 13 residues. CDR3 loop: CASRPGWAQPQHF. The CDR3 region has the DNA TGTGCCAGCAGACCCGGATGGGCTCAGCCCCAGCATTTT.

The rearrangement links TRBV12-3 or TRBV12-4 to TRBJ1-5; 10 positions agree with TRBD1. The CDR3 covers 13 residues. J gave up 11 bases and V 3 bases, and 4 bases lay outside the gene matches. The CDR3 loop is CASSLDRGLAQHF. The DNA of the CDR3 is TGTGCCAGCAGTTTGGACAGGGGGTTAGCCCAGCATTTT.

This sequence joins TRBV18 and TRBJ1-5, with D possibly being TRBD1 (6 bases). The germline CDR1 and CDR2 sequences are KGHSH and LQKENI. The CDR3 is made up of 16 amino acids. V gave up 3 bases and J gave up 3 bases, with 15 bases separating them. This CDR3 reads CASSPFPGQNNQPQHF. As DNA, the CDR3 is TGTGCCAGCTCACCGTTCCCGGGACAAAACAATCAGCCCCAGCATTTT.

This clonotype showed up just once. CDR3 bases: TGCGCCAGCAGCCAAACGGTCCGAGGGACCCAAGAGACCCAGTACTTC. Its translation is CASSQTVRGTQETQYF. The genes are TRBV4-1 and TRBJ2-5, with D perhaps TRBD1 or TRBD2 (5 bases each). CDR3 size: 16 residues. V gave up 2 bases and J gave up 1 base, with 14 bases separating them. Germline loops: CDR1 MGHRA, CDR2 YSYEKL.

The chain links TRBV28 to TRBJ2-1; D possibly matches TRBD1 or TRBD2 (5 bases each). CDR3 length equals 15 residues. Trimming cost V 7 bases and J 6 bases, with 19 bases left between them. Germline V lookup: CDR1 MDHEN, CDR2 SYDVKM. The CDR3 nucleotides are TGTGCCAGCACTGGGGGTGGGACCTCACCCAATGAGCAGTTCTTC. Encoded protein: CASTGGGTSPNEQFF. The full variable domain, completed using reference TRBV28 and TRBJ2-1, is DVKVTQSSRYLVKRTGEKVFLECVQDMDHENMFWYRQDPGLGLRLIYFSYDVKMKEKGDIPEGYSVSREKKERFSLILESASTNQTSMYLCASTGGGTSPNEQFFGPGTRLTVL.

CDR3 nucleotides: TGTGCCACCAGCAGAGATCAGACCCCGCGAGCTTTCTTT. Residues: CATSRDQTPRAFF. The chain carries TRBV15 and TRBJ1-1; D call uncertain. V lost 0 bases to trimming and J lost 10 bases, with 12 bases between them. Germline CDR1 reads LNHNV; CDR2 reads YYDKDF (reference sequence). This CDR3 is built from 13 residues.

The chain couples TRBV28 to TRBJ1-2, with D unclear. Trimming pared 3 bases from V and 5 bases from J, leaving 4 bases between. Germline loops: CDR1 MDHEN, CDR2 SYDVKM. The CDR3 has 11 residues. CDR3 in DNA: TGTGCCAGCAGTTTGTGGTATGGCTACACCTTC. Translated: CASSLWYGYTF.

This chain uses TRBV7-8 with TRBJ2-4, with D tentatively TRBD2 (6 bases). The V end lost 1 base, the J end lost 5 bases, and 12 bases lay between the germline ends. The germline gives CDR1 SGHVS, CDR2 FQNEAQ. The CDR3 loop spans 15 amino acids. CDR3 protein: CASSLGGEEENIQYF. CDR3 nucleotides: TGTGCCAGCAGCTTAGGTGGGGAGGAGGAAAACATTCAGTACTTC.

The rearrangement uses TRBV6-5 and TRBJ2-1, with 8 bases aligning to TRBD2. Germline loops: CDR1 MNHEY, CDR2 SVGAGI. The CDR3 sequence is 13 residues long. Losses at the gene ends were 7 bases for V and 10 bases for J; bases not matched to a gene: 9. The CDR3 DNA is TGTGCCAGCACGGCTAGCGGGTCCCTGGAGCAGTTCTTC. It specifies CASTASGSLEQFF.

This clonotype was picked up a small number of times. This sequence joins TRBV4-2 and TRBJ1-1, with D possibly TRBD1 on 5 matching bases. Germline assignment: CDR1 LGHNA and CDR2 YNFKEQ. V was shortened by 0 bases and J by 1 base, with 18 bases between the two germline ends. The CDR3 length is 18 residues. The CDR3 loop reads CASSQDTAGMVGNTEAFF. In DNA, the CDR3 is TGTGCCAGCAGCCAAGATACGGCAGGGATGGTGGGGAACACTGAAGCTTTCTTT.

The chain links TRBV29-1 to TRBJ2-1; D may be TRBD2 (7 bases). With 6 bases removed from V and 0 bases from J, the gap between germline ends came to 15 bases. The germline V gene has CDR1 SQVTM and CDR2 ANQGSEA. The length of the CDR3 is 15 residues. CDR3 protein: CSVKGGRGSYNEQFF. For the CDR3, the DNA is TGCAGCGTGAAGGGGGGGCGGGGCTCCTACAATGAGCAGTTCTTC.

V and J are TRBV3-1 and TRBJ2-3; D is ambiguous. The V gene's germline CDR1 is LGHDT and CDR2 YNNKEL (reference sequence). V gave up 0 bases and J gave up 0 bases, with 10 bases separating them. The CDR3 has 16 residues. The CDR3 is CASSQDRDTSTDTQYF. The CDR3 DNA sequence: TGTGCCAGCAGCCAAGATCGCGACACTAGCACAGATACGCAGTATTTT.

Comment on this clonotype: An end of the junction does not agree with germline; a read error may underlie this. The CDR3 reads CASSDSARGVMSPNQLQHF. As DNA, the CDR3 is TGTGCCAGCAGTGATTCAGCCAGGGGGGTTATGTCCCCGAATCAGCTCCAGCATTTT. The chain employs TRBV2 and TRBJ1-5; 7 nucleotides match TRBD1. The CDR3 length is 19 residues. Germline CDR1 and CDR2: SNHLY and FYNNEI.

Turning to this clonotype: With a much larger clone just one base away, this may be a read error. V and J are TRBV7-8 and TRBJ2-7; 7 nucleotides agree with TRBD2. The junction had 10 bases not matched to a gene; V was cut back by 4 bases and J by 7 bases. Germline-derived CDR1 and CDR2 are SGHVS and FQNEAQ. The CDR3 has 14 residues. The CDR3 DNA reads as TGTGCCAGCAGCTACGACGGACTAGGGAATGAGCAGTACTTC. Its translation is CASSYDGLGNEQYF.

This clonotype was counted only a few times. One end of the junction fails to match germline, which may point to a read error. The rearrangement links TRBV29-1 to TRBJ2-4; TRBD1 aligns across 7 bases. CDR1 is SQVTM, CDR2 ANQGSEA, per germline. The CDR3 is 13 amino acids. CDR3 DNA: TGCAGCGTGGCCGGGACAGCCACAAACATTCAGTACTTC. It yields the protein CSVAGTATNIQYF.

This clonotype was seen a few times. This sequence joins TRBV18 and TRBJ1-5; 8 bases fit TRBD1. Looked up from germline, CDR1 is KGHSH and CDR2 is LQKENI. CDR3 length: 14 amino acids. V lost 6 bases to trimming and J lost 10 bases; unmatched junction nucleotides: 11. CDR3: CASSPGQASGPQHF. The CDR3 coding sequence is TGTGCCAGCTCCCCGGGACAGGCTTCGGGTCCCCAGCATTTT.

This clonotype appeared a few times. The chain combines TRBV11-2 with TRBJ2-7; D gene ambiguous. This CDR3 spans 18 amino acids. CDR1 is SGHAT and CDR2 is FQNNGV in the germline V gene. Trimming removed 2 bases from V and 0 bases from J, with 20 bases in between. The CDR3 loop reads CASSLPLGGSLDSYEQYF. As DNA, the CDR3 is TGTGCCAGCAGCTTACCTCTTGGCGGCAGCCTAGACTCCTACGAGCAGTACTTC.